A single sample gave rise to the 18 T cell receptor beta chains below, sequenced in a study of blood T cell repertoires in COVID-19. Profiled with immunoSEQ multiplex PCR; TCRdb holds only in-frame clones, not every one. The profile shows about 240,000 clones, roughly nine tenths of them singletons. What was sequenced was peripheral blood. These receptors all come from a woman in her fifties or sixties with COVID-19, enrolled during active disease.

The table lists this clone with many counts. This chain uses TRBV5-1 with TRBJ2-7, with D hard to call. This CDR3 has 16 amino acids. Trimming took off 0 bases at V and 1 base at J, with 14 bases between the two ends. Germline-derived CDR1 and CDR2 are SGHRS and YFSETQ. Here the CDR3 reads CASSLVLNSLSYEQYF. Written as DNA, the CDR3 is TGCGCCAGCAGCTTGGTTCTGAACAGCCTTTCCTACGAGCAGTACTTC.

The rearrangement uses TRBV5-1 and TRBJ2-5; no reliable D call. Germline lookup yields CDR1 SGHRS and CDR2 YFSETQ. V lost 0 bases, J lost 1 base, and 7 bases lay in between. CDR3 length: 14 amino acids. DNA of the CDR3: TGCGCCAGCAGCTTGGTTCCCGGCCAAGAGACCCAGTACTTC. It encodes CASSLVPGQETQYF. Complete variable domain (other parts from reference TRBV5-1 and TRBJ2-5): KAGVTQTPRYLIKTRGQQVTLSCSPISGHRSVSWYQQTPGQGLQFLFEYFSETQRNKGNFPGRFSGRQFSNSRSEMNVSTLELGDSALYLCASSLVPGQETQYFGPGTRLLVL.

Written as DNA, the CDR3 is TGTGCCAGCAGCTTCTCCGGGACTAGCACCGGGGAGCTGTTTTTT. Translation: CASSFSGTSTGELFF. This sequence joins TRBV7-6 and TRBJ2-2, with 8 bases matching TRBD2. V dropped 3 bases and J dropped 4; count of bases not matched to a gene: 4. The CDR3 has 15 residues. CDR1 is SGHVS, CDR2 FNYEAQ, per germline.

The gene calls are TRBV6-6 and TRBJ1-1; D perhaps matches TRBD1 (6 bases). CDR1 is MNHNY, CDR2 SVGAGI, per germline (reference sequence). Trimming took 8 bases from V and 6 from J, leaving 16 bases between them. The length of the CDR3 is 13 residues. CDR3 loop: CASPGRGTSEAFF. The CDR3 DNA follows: TGTGCCAGCCCCGGGAGGGGGACGTCTGAAGCTTTCTTT.

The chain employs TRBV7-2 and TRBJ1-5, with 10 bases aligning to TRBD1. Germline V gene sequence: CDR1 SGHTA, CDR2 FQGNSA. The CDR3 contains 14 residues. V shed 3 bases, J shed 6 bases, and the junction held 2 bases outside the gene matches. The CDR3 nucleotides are TGTGCCAGCAGCTTGACAGGGGGCACTCAGCCCCAGCATTTT. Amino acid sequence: CASSLTGGTQPQHF.

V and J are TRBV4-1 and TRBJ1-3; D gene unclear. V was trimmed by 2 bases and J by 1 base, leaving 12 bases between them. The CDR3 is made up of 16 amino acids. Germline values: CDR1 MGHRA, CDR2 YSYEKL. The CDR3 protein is CASSQPGTGSGNTIYF. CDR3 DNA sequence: TGCGCCAGCAGCCAACCCGGAACGGGATCTGGAAACACCATATATTTT.

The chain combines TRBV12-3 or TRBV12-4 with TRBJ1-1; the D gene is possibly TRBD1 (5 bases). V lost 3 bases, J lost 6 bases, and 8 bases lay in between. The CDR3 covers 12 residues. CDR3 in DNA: TGTGCCAGCAGTTTCACGGGGGCTGAAGCTTTCTTT. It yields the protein CASSFTGAEAFF.

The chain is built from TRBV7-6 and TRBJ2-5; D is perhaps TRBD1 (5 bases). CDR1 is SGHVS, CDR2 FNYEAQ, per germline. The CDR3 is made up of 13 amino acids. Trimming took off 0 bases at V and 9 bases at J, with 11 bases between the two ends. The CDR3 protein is CASSLAQGRAQYF. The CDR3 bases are TGTGCCAGCAGCTTAGCCCAGGGAAGGGCCCAGTACTTC. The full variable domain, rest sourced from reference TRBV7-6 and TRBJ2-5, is GAGVSQSPRYKVTKRGQDVALRCDPISGHVSLYWYRQALGQGPEFLTYFNYEAQQDKSGLPNDRFSAERPEGSISTLTIQRTEQRDSAMYRCASSLAQGRAQYFGPGTRLLVL.

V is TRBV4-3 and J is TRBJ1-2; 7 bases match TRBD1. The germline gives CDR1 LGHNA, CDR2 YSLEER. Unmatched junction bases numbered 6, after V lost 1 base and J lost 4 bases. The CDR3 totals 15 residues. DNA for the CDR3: TGCGCCAGCAGCCAAGGGATAGGACAGGCCTATGGCTACACCTTC. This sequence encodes CASSQGIGQAYGYTF.

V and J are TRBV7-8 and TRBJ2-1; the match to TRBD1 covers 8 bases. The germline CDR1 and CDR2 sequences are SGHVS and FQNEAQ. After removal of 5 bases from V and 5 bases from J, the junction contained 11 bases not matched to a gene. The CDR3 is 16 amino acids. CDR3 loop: CASSPRGLIIHNEQFF. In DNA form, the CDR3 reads TGTGCCAGCAGCCCCAGGGGGCTTATAATCCACAATGAGCAGTTCTTC.

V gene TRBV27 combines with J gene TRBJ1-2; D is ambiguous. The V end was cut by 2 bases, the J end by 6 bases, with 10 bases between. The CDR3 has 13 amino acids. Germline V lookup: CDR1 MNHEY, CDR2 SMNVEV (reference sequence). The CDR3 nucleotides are TGTGCCAGCAGTTTACGAGGGTATGATGGCTACACCTTC. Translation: CASSLRGYDGYTF.

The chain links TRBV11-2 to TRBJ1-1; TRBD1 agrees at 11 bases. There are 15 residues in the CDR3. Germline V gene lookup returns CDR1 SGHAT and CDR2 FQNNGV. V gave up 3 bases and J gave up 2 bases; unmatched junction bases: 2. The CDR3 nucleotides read TGTGCCAGCAGCTTTGGGACAGGGGGAAACACTGAAGCTTTCTTT. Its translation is CASSFGTGGNTEAFF.

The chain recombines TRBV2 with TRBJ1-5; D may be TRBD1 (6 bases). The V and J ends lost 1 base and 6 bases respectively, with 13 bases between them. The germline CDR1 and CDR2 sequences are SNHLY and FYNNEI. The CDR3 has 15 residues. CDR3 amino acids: CASSEDEGGGQPQHF. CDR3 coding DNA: TGTGCCAGCAGTGAAGATGAGGGAGGGGGTCAGCCCCAGCATTTT.

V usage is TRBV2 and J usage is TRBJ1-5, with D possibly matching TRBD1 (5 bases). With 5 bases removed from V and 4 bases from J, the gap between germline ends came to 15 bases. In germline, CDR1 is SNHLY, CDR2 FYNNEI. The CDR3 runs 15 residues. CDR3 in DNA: TGTGCCAGCAGTTTGCAGGGAAGGGGAAATCAGCCCCAGCATTTT. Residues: CASSLQGRGNQPQHF.

CDR3 DNA: TGTGCCAGCAGAAACACAGGGAGTGAGCAGTTCTTC. Protein sequence: CASRNTGSEQFF. This chain connects TRBV7-9 to TRBJ2-1; D might be TRBD1 (6 bases). Trimming removed 6 bases at V and 9 bases at J, with 12 bases between. This CDR3 spans 12 amino acids. Germline V gene sequence: CDR1 SEHNR, CDR2 FQNEAQ (reference sequence). Complete variable domain (other parts from reference TRBV7-9 and TRBJ2-1): DTGVSQNPRHKITKRGQNVTFRCDPISEHNRLYWYRQTLGQGPEFLTYFQNEAQLEKSRLLSDRFSAERPKGSFSTLEIQRTEQGDSAMYLCASRNTGSEQFFGPGTRLTVL.

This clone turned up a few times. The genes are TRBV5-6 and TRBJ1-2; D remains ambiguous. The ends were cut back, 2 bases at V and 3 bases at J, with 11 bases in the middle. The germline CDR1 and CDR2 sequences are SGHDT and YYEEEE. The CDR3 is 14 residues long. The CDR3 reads CASSFSEGYYGYTF. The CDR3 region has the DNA TGTGCCAGCAGCTTTAGTGAGGGATACTATGGCTACACCTTC.

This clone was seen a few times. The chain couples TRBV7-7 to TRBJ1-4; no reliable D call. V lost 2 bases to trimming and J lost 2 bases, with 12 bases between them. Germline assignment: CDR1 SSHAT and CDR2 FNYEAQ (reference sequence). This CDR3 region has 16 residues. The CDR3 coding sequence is TGTGCCAGCAGCTTAAGAGGGCGGAGGACTAATGAAAAACTGTTTTTT. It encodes CASSLRGRRTNEKLFF. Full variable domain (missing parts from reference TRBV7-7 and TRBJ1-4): GAGVSQSPRYKVTKRGQDVTLRCDPISSHATLYWYQQALGQGPEFLTYFNYEAQPDKSGLPSDRFSAERPEGSISTLTIQRTEQRDSAMYRCASSLRGRRTNEKLFFGSGTQLSVL.

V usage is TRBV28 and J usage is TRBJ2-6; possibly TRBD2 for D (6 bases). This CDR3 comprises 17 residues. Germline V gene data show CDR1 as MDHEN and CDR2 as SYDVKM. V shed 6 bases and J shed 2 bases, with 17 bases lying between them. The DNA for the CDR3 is TGTGCCAGCAGCCTGGAGGGGTTGGGGACTGGGGCCAACGTCCTGACTTTC. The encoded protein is CASSLEGLGTGANVLTF.